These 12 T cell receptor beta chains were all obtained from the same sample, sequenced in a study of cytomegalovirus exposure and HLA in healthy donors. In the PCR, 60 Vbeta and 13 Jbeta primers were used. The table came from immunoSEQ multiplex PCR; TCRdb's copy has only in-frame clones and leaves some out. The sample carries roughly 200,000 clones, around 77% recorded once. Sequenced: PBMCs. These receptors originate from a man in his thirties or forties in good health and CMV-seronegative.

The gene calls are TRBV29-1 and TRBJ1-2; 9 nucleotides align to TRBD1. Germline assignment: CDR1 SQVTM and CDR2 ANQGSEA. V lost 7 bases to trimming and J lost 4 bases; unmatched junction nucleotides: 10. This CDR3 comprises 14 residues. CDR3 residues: CSGDPGTGTYGYTF. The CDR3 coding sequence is TGCAGCGGTGACCCCGGGACAGGGACCTATGGCTACACCTTC.

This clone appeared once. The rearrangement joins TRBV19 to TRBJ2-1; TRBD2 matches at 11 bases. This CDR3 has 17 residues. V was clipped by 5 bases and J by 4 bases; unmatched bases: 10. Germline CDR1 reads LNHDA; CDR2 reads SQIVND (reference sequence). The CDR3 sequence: CASSLLTSGVGYNEQFF. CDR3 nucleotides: TGTGCCAGTAGTCTCTTGACTAGCGGGGTGGGATACAATGAGCAGTTCTTC.

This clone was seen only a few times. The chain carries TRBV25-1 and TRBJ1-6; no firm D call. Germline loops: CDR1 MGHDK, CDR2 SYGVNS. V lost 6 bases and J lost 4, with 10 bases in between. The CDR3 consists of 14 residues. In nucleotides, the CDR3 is TGTGCCAGCAGGCCAGAGGTTTATAATTCACCCCTCCACTTT. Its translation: CASRPEVYNSPLHF.

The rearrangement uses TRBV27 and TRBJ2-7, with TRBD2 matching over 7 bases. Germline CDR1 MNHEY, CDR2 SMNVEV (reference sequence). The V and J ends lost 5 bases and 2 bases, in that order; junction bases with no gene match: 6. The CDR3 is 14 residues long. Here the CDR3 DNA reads TGTGCCAGCAGTACGGGAGGACCTACCTACGAGCAGTACTTC. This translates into CASSTGGPTYEQYF.

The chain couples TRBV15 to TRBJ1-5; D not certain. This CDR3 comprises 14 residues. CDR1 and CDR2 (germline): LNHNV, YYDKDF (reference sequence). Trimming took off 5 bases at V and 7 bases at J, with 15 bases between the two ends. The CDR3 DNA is TGTGCCACCAGCGGGCAAGGGAGCAGGCAGCCCCAGCATTTT. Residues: CATSGQGSRQPQHF.

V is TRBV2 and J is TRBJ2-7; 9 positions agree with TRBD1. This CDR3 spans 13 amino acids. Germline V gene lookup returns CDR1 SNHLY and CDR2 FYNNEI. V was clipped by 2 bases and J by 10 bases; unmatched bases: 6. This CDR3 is CASSEQGQGRQYF. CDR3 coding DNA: TGTGCCAGCAGTGAACAGGGACAGGGAAGACAGTACTTC.

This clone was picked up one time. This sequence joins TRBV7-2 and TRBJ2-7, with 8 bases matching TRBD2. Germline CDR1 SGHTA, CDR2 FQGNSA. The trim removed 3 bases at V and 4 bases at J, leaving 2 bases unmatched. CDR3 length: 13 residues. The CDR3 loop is CASSLGGRYEQYF. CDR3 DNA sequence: TGTGCCAGCAGCTTGGGCGGGAGGTACGAGCAGTACTTC.

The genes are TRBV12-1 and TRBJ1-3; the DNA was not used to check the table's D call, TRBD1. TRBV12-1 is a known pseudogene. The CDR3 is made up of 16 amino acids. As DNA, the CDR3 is TGTGCCAGCAGCTCCACGCCAGACAGGGCTGGAAACACCATATATTTT. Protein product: CASSSTPDRAGNTIYF.

CDR3 DNA: TGTGCCAGCAGCTTAGATGGGTGGGCGAACACTGAAGCTTTCTTT. Amino acids: CASSLDGWANTEAFF. The chain recombines TRBV7-8 with TRBJ1-1, with D unresolved. The CDR3 length is 15 residues. Trimming stripped 1 base from V and 1 base from J, with 10 bases between. Germline CDR1 and CDR2: SGHVS and FQNEAQ. Combining the CDR3 with reference TRBV7-8 and TRBJ1-1 gives the whole variable domain GAGVSQSPRYKVAKRGQDVALRCDPISGHVSLFWYQQALGQGPEFLTYFQNEAQLDKSGLPSDRFFAERPEGSVSTLKIQRTQQEDSAVYLCASSLDGWANTEAFFGQGTRLTVV.

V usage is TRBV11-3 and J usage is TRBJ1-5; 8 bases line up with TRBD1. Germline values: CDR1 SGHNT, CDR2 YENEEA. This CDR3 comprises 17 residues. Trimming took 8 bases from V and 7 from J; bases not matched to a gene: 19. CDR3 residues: CASYPRPDRGGGQPQHF. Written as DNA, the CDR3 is TGTGCCAGCTACCCACGTCCCGACAGGGGAGGAGGGCAGCCCCAGCATTTT.

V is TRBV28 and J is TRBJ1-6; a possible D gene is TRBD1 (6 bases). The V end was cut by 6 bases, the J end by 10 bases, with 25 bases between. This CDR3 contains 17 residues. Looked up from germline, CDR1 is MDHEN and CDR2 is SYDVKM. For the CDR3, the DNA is TGTGCCAGCAGAGCCTCCAACCCGGGACAAGCACCCTCACCCCTCCACTTT. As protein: CASRASNPGQAPSPLHF.

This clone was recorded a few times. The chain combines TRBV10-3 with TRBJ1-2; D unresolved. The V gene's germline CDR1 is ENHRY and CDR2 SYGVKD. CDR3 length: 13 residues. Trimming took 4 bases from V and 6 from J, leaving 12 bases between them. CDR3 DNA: TGTGCCATCAGTGTTTCGCGGGAGGATGGCTACACCTTC. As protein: CAISVSREDGYTF.